This is a list of T cell receptor beta chains from one sample in a study of CD8+ T cells in alopecia areata. The data were produced by immunoSEQ multiplex PCR, yet TCRdb's version contains in-frame clones alone and is incomplete. Found here are about 220,000 clones, less than 75% of them singletons; the top ten hold about 1.6%. The sample consisted of CD4+ T cells sorted from blood, taken at week 4, from a patient treated with tofacitinib. These receptors were collected from a human donor with alopecia areata. Each CDR3 is given with its conserved first and last residue. Clone size appears in some rows only: once, few, many, or a class for an expanded clone.

J gene	V gene	clone size	CDR3 protein
TRBJ2-1	TRBV5-1	few	CASSNPGGSYNEQFF
TRBJ1-1	TRBV29-1	NA	CSVHRRTEAFF
TRBJ2-3	TRBV15	few	CATSRDKALDTQYF
TRBJ1-2	TRBV29-1	NA	CSVTGLGDYGYTF
TRBJ2-3	TRBV27	NA	CASSFERARDTQYF
TRBJ2-7	TRBV11-3	NA	CASSLETGQGTYEQYF
TRBJ1-2	TRBV5-1	NA	CASSLDGSANYGYTF
TRBJ2-1	TRBV6-5	NA	CASSYSGVSGADEQFF
TRBJ1-2	TRBV5-1	NA	CASSLGQGIFGYTF
TRBJ2-3	TRBV7-3	NA	CASSFVSGGTDTQYF
TRBJ2-3	TRBV7-9	NA	CASSLAERRGDTQYF
TRBJ2-7	TRBV29-1	NA	CSVRYRAGPYEQYF
TRBJ1-5	TRBV6-5	NA	CASGGIGQPQHF
TRBJ2-1	TRBV9	NA	CASSVAGAGGRNEQFF
TRBJ1-5	TRBV30	few	CAWQGRKGNQPQHF
TRBJ2-1	TRBV15	NA	CATSRDAGLAGDQQFF
TRBJ2-7	TRBV4-3	NA	CASSKTGYEQYF
TRBJ1-1	TRBV2	NA	CASSEGGTEAFF
TRBJ2-1	TRBV6-5	NA	CASSYSTSGAHEQFF
TRBJ1-2	TRBV6-6	many	CASIRGGEGYTF
TRBJ2-5	TRBV5-1	few	CASSEGLASETQYF
TRBJ1-6	TRBV30	once	CAWSAGPNSPLHF
TRBJ2-7	TRBV9	NA	CASSVDPDRGPEEQYF
TRBJ2-5	TRBV30	NA	CAWSVGETQYF
TRBJ2-6	TRBV6-1	NA	CASSGGTGLSGANVLTF